This is a list of T cell receptor beta chains from one sample in a study of cytomegalovirus exposure and HLA in healthy donors. The table came from immunoSEQ multiplex PCR; TCRdb's copy has only in-frame clones and leaves some out. The data contain fewer than 180,000 clones, about four fifths of them singletons. Source material: PBMCs. These receptors were collected from a man in his forties or fifties in good health and CMV-seropositive. Both conserved end residues are part of each CDR3. D genes are given only for firm matches. Clone size is shown for a subset of rows, as once, few, many or a class of expanded clone.

D,J,size,V,DNA,CDR3
TRBD2,TRBJ2-1,-,TRBV5-1,TGCGCCAGCAGCCCCGGGAGCGGGAGCAATGAGCAGTTCTTC,CASSPGSGSNEQFF
-,TRBJ1-2,-,TRBV30,TGTGCCTGGAGTGTAATGGGGACACAGAGTGGCTACACCTTC,CAWSVMGTQSGYTF
-,TRBJ1-1,few,TRBV10-2,TGCGCCAGCAGTGAGTTAGGGGCAGGTGGTACTGAAGCTTTCTTT,CASSELGAGGTEAFF
-,TRBJ1-5,once,TRBV14,TGTGCCAGCAGCCAAGGCGCCTATCAGCCCCAGCATTTT,CASSQGAYQPQHF
-,TRBJ2-5,-,TRBV30,TGTGCCTGGAGCCAAGGGGGGGCGGAGACCCAGTACTTC,CAWSQGGAETQYF
TRBD2,TRBJ2-5,few,TRBV7-6,TGTGCCAGCAGCTTCCGACTAGCGGGCCAAGAGACCCAGTACTTC,CASSFRLAGQETQYF
-,TRBJ2-7,-,TRBV9,TGTGCCAGCAGCGTAGCCAGACAGCCCTACGAGCAGTACTTC,CASSVARQPYEQYF
-,TRBJ2-1,-,TRBV5-1,TGCGCCAGCAGGCAGAGACTGCGAAGCTCCTACAATGAGCAGTTCTTC,CASRQRLRSSYNEQFF
TRBD2,TRBJ2-7,-,TRBV10-3,TGTGCCATCAGTGTCAAGCGGACTAGCGGGACCGGCGAGCAGTACTTC,CAISVKRTSGTGEQYF
TRBD1,TRBJ2-7,-,TRBV18,TGTGCCAGCTCCCCTGGGACAGGGGCGAACTACGAGCAGTACTTC,CASSPGTGANYEQYF
TRBD1,TRBJ1-2,few,TRBV27,TGTGCCAGCAGTTGGGGGGCAGGGGGCGCATATGGCTACACCTTC,CASSWGAGGAYGYTF
-,TRBJ2-3,-,TRBV6-1,TGTGCCAGCGCCTTTTCAAGGAGCGAAGATACGCAGTATTTT,CASAFSRSEDTQYF
TRBD1,TRBJ1-5,-,TRBV5-1,TGCGCCAGCAGCTGGGACAGCCTCAATCAGCCCCAGCATTTT,CASSWDSLNQPQHF
-,TRBJ2-7,once,TRBV7-2,TGTGCCAGCAGCTTAGTGCAGATAACCTACGAGCAGTACTTC,CASSLVQITYEQYF
TRBD2,TRBJ2-3,-,TRBV10-3,TGTGCCATCAGTGGGCTAGCGGGAGCAGGCCCAGATACGCAGTATTTT,CAISGLAGAGPDTQYF
-,TRBJ1-6,-,TRBV28,TGTGCCAGCAGTTTAACACAGGGTTATAATTCACCCCTCCACTTT,CASSLTQGYNSPLHF
TRBD2,TRBJ2-3,few,TRBV28,TGTGCCAGCAGTTTCGCTAGCGGGGTGGTTGGGGATACGCAGTATTTT,CASSFASGVVGDTQYF
-,TRBJ1-4,-,TRBV6-4,TGTGCCAGCGCCAGGCAAAATAATGAAAAACTGTTTTTT,CASARQNNEKLFF
-,TRBJ1-3,-,TRBV10-3,TGTGCCATCAGTCCGGGACATACGAGCTCTGGAAACACCATATATTTT,CAISPGHTSSGNTIYF
TRBD2,TRBJ2-1,-,TRBV10-3,TGTGCCATCAGTTCTAGCGGGATTGGCTCCTACAATGAGCAGTTCTTC,CAISSSGIGSYNEQFF
-,TRBJ2-5,few,TRBV2,TGTGCCAGCAGTGAACGGCAGGGTTCGGAGACCCAGTACTTC,CASSERQGSETQYF
-,TRBJ2-2,-,TRBV19,TGTGCCAGTAGTAAAAACAGGGATCGGACCGGGGAGCTGTTTTTT,CASSKNRDRTGELFF
TRBD2,TRBJ2-1,-,TRBV28,TGTGCCAGCAGTTTGGTATTAGCGGGAGGGGGGAATGAGCAGTTCTTC,CASSLVLAGGGNEQFF
-,TRBJ2-5,-,TRBV21-1,TGTGCCAGCAGCAAAAGAGCACTACAGGGATTCCAAGAGACCCAGTACTTC,CASSKRALQGFQETQYF
TRBD1,TRBJ1-2,-,TRBV7-8,TGTGCCAGCAGTCCTGGGACAGCGCGGAACTATGGCTACACCTTC,CASSPGTARNYGYTF